This T cell receptor beta chain was captured in a study of T and B cells in COVID-19 patients. Overall study context: The recovered cohort's median age was approximately 37 years, versus about 63 years in active infection.

This CDR3 has 13 amino acids. V gave up 3 bases and J gave up 2 bases, with 8 bases separating them. This clonotype has a count of ten or more. No antigen is known for it. Multiplex PCR with BIOMED2 TRB-A/B primer pools amplified TRB rearrangements. TCRdb re-called the multiplex PCR reads through MiXCR, storing one row per CDR3 protein. In the table there are 15,000 to 20,000 distinct CDR3 sequences, 28% of which are singletons. TRB was amplified from around 230-520 ng of blood genomic DNA. General observations from the study: At recovery TRB diversity and richness exceeded healthy donors, after highly clonal active COVID-19 repertoires.

The V gene is TRBV12-3 or TRBV12-4, the J gene TRBJ2-7; D remains ambiguous. Sequences were obtained from blood. The origin of this receptor is a human donor who had recovered from COVID-19. CDR3 region: CASSLESPYEQYF. CDR3 in DNA: TGTGCCAGCAGTTTGGAGAGTCCCTACGAGCAGTACTTC.